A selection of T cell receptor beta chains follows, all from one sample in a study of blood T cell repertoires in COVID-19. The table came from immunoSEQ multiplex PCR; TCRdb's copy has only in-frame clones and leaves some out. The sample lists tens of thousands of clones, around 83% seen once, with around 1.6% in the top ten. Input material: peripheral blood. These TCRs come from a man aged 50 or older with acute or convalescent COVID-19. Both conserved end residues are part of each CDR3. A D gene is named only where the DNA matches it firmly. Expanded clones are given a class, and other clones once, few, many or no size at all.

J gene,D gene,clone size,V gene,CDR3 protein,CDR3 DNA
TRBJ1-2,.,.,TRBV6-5,CASSITGTPLYGYTF,TGTGCCAGCAGTATAACAGGGACGCCCCTCTATGGCTACACCTTC
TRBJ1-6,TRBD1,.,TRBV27,CASKPPDRGYSSSSPLHF,TGTGCCAGCAAGCCTCCGGACAGGGGATATTCGAGCTCTTCACCCCTCCACTTT
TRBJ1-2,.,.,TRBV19,CASRRGFNYGYTF,TGTGCCAGTAGAAGGGGATTTAACTATGGCTACACCTTC
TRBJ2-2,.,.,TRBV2,CASNGERNGELFF,TGTGCCAGCAATGGGGAGAGGAACGGGGAGCTGTTTTTT
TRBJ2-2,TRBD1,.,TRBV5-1,CASSFDLRDSLAGELFF,TGCGCCAGCAGCTTCGATCTTCGGGACAGTCTTGCCGGGGAGCTGTTTTTT
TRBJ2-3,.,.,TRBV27,CASSLRGAPDTQYF,TGTGCCAGCAGTTTACGCGGGGCCCCAGATACGCAGTATTTT
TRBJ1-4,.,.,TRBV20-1,CSLSTNEKLFF,TGCAGCCTCTCAACTAATGAAAAACTGTTTTTT
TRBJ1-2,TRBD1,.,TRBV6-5,CASSYSPLTGYGYTF,TGTGCCAGCAGTTACTCCCCGTTGACAGGGTATGGCTACACCTTC
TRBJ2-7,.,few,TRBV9,CASSAGRGYEQYF,TGTGCCAGCAGCGCAGGTAGGGGGTACGAGCAGTACTTC
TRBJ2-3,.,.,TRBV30,CAWRLPLTAGRTDTQYF,TGTGCCTGGAGGCTCCCTCTGACGGCTGGGCGCACAGATACGCAGTATTTT
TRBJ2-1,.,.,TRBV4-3,CASSRSSGYNEQFF,TGCGCCAGCAGCCGGAGTAGCGGATACAATGAGCAGTTCTTC
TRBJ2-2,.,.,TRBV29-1,CSVVHSPSGTGELFF,TGCAGCGTTGTACACTCACCGTCGGGCACCGGGGAGCTGTTTTTT
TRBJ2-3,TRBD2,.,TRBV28,CASSLRASGGFDTQYF,TGTGCCAGCAGTTTACGGGCTAGCGGGGGGTTCGATACGCAGTATTTT
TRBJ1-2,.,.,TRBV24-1,CATSDTDWKGYTF,TGTGCCACCAGTGATACAGATTGGAAGGGCTACACCTTC
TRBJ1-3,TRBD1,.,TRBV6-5,CASSYGTGSGNTIYF,TGTGCCAGCAGTTACGGGACAGGGAGTGGAAACACCATATATTTT
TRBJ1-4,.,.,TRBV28,CASSLTTGPTREKLFF,TGTGCCAGCAGTTTAACCACAGGCCCTACCCGTGAAAAACTGTTTTTT
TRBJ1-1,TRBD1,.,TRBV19,CASRLRDRGAGGKAFF,TGTGCCAGTAGGCTCCGGGACAGGGGCGCTGGGGGTAAAGCTTTCTTT
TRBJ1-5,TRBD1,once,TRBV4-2,CASSLEGQGVLQPQHF,TGTGCCAGCAGCCTGGAGGGACAGGGAGTTCTTCAGCCCCAGCATTTT